These 24 T cell receptor beta chains came from one sample sequenced in a study of cytomegalovirus exposure and HLA in healthy donors. In the PCR, 60 Vbeta and 13 Jbeta primers were used. Method: immunoSEQ multiplex PCR; TCRdb's copy keeps in-frame clones and lacks some. Altogether around 130,000 clones are present, 65% to 90% being singletons, with the ten largest covering 0.7%. Sequenced: PBMCs. These TCRs come from a man between 18 and 29 years old in good health and CMV-seronegative.

This clone was detected a few times. V gene TRBV9 combines with J gene TRBJ1-1; 11 positions match TRBD1. The CDR3 sequence is 19 residues long. The junction had 15 bases not matched to a gene; V was cut back by 0 bases and J by 5 bases. In germline, CDR1 is SGDLS, CDR2 YYNGEE. The CDR3 spells CASSVEVGMDRGQETEAFF. The DNA of the CDR3 is TGTGCCAGCAGCGTAGAGGTGGGTATGGACAGGGGGCAGGAAACTGAAGCTTTCTTT. The entire variable domain, with the rest obtained from reference TRBV9 and TRBJ1-1, is as follows: DSGVTQTPKHLITATGQRVTLRCSPRSGDLSVYWYQQSLDQGLQFLIQYYNGEERAKGNILERFSAQQFPDLHSELNLSSLELGDSALYFCASSVEVGMDRGQETEAFFGQGTRLTVV.

The chain joins TRBV5-6 to TRBJ1-4; 7 bases are a match to TRBD1. Germline CDR1 and CDR2: SGHDT and YYEEEE. The J segment lost 8 bases and the V segment lost 4 bases, leaving 8 bases of the junction unmatched. The CDR3 contains 14 residues. In DNA, the CDR3 is TGTGCCAGCAGCCTTGACAGGGTAGACGAAAAACTGTTTTTT. Translated, it gives CASSLDRVDEKLFF.

The chain carries TRBV7-2 and TRBJ2-1, with a possible D match to TRBD2 (6 bases). Per the germline V gene, CDR1 is SGHTA and CDR2 is FQGNSA. There are 14 residues in the CDR3. V was shortened by 8 bases and J by 3 bases, with 14 bases between the two germline ends. CDR3 protein: CASSSARIYNEQFF. CDR3 in DNA: TGTGCCAGCTCTAGCGCCAGGATCTACAATGAGCAGTTCTTC.

The V gene is TRBV7-3, the J gene TRBJ2-3; D might be TRBD2 (5 bases). V was cut by 3 bases and J by 0 bases, with 13 bases left in between. The CDR3 has 16 amino acids. Germline values: CDR1 SGHTA, CDR2 FQGTGA. The CDR3: CASSLDGPGSTDTQYF. Here the CDR3 DNA reads TGTGCCAGCAGCTTGGACGGGCCGGGGAGCACAGATACGCAGTATTTT.

This clone has just one count. The V and J genes are TRBV11-2 and TRBJ1-3, with D perhaps matching TRBD1 (6 bases). V lost 1 base and J 4 bases, leaving 8 bases between the germline ends. The CDR3 runs 14 residues. Germline V gene lookup returns CDR1 SGHAT and CDR2 FQNNGV. The CDR3 loop reads CASSLGGPGNTIYF. The DNA for the CDR3 is TGTGCCAGCAGCTTAGGGGGGCCGGGAAACACCATATATTTT.

This clone has more than one count but fewer than ten. V usage is TRBV10-3 and J usage is TRBJ2-1, with 8 nucleotides matching TRBD2. Unmatched junction bases numbered 10, after V lost 10 bases and J lost 5 bases. Germline V CDR1 and CDR2: ENHRY, SYGVKD. The CDR3 length is 14 residues. This CDR3 reads CATWGAGGHNEQFF. The CDR3 DNA sequence: TGTGCCACCTGGGGCGCGGGGGGCCACAATGAGCAGTTCTTC.

This chain connects TRBV4-3 to TRBJ2-5, with 9 bases identical to TRBD1. J gave up 2 bases and V 0 bases, and 4 bases lay outside the gene matches. The CDR3 has 16 amino acids. Germline V lookup: CDR1 LGHNA, CDR2 YSLEER. The CDR3 nucleotides are TGCGCCAGCAGCCAAGAATTCGGGACAGGGCAAGAGACCCAGTACTTC. Translation gives CASSQEFGTGQETQYF.

Only a few counts were recorded for this clone. The V and J genes are TRBV27 and TRBJ1-1; 7 nucleotides line up with TRBD1. The germline V gene encodes CDR1 MNHEY and CDR2 SMNVEV (reference sequence). This CDR3 is 17 amino acids long. V was clipped by 5 bases and J by 10 bases; unmatched bases: 22. CDR3 loop: CASSRTLKTGTVQGAFF. CDR3 sequence (DNA): TGTGCCAGCAGTCGAACTCTTAAGACAGGGACGGTTCAGGGAGCTTTCTTT.

This clone has only one observation. The chain is built from TRBV7-9 and TRBJ1-2; 8 bases agree with TRBD1. V lost 4 bases to trimming and J lost 5 bases; unmatched junction nucleotides: 3. The CDR3 sequence is 13 residues long. Germline V gives CDR1 SEHNR, CDR2 FQNEAQ (reference sequence). CDR3 DNA: TGTGCCAGCAGCTCGGGACAGGTTTATGGCTACACCTTC. It encodes CASSSGQVYGYTF.

The chain uses TRBV5-4 and TRBJ2-5, with D unresolved. The CDR3 is made up of 15 amino acids. V lost 4 bases to trimming and J lost 2 bases, with 15 bases between them. CDR1 is SGHNT and CDR2 is YYREEE in the germline V gene (reference sequence). CDR3 DNA sequence: TGTGCCAGCAGCCCCGAGGCCAACCCGCAAGAGACCCAGTACTTC. Translating gives CASSPEANPQETQYF.

V is TRBV5-6 and J is TRBJ1-1, with no clear D. Trimming took 0 bases from V and 0 from J, leaving 3 bases between them. Germline V gene data show CDR1 as SGHDT and CDR2 as YYEEEE. The CDR3 has 13 residues. The chain's CDR3 is CASSLVVNTEAFF. In nucleotides, the CDR3 is TGTGCCAGCAGCTTGGTAGTGAACACTGAAGCTTTCTTT.

The V call is TRBV7-7, the J call TRBJ2-2, with 15 bases identical to TRBD2. V was pared by 8 bases and J by 6 bases, with 4 bases of the junction left unmatched. This CDR3 is 15 amino acids long. The germline gives CDR1 SSHAT, CDR2 FNYEAQ (reference sequence). This CDR3 is CASGLAGGPPGELFF. The CDR3 DNA sequence: TGTGCCAGCGGACTAGCGGGGGGGCCTCCCGGGGAGCTGTTTTTT. Filled out from reference TRBV7-7 and TRBJ2-2, the complete variable domain reads GAGVSQSPRYKVTKRGQDVTLRCDPISSHATLYWYQQALGQGPEFLTYFNYEAQPDKSGLPSDRFSAERPEGSISTLTIQRTEQRDSAMYRCASGLAGGPPGELFFGEGSRLTVL.

In this sample, this clone turned up a few times. The V call is TRBV6-5, the J call TRBJ1-2; D remains unclear. Deletions cut 2 bases from V and 5 bases from J, with 9 bases between. The CDR3 consists of 13 residues. The germline CDR1 and CDR2 sequences are MNHEY and SVGAGI. The CDR3 nucleotides are TGTGCCAGCAGTTACGGAACAGTGTATGGCTACACCTTC. Its protein product is CASSYGTVYGYTF.

The gene calls are TRBV5-6 and TRBJ1-2; 9 nucleotides line up with TRBD1. J was trimmed by 1 base and V by 5 bases; bases with no gene match: 9. Per germline, CDR1 SGHDT and CDR2 YYEEEE. This CDR3 is 16 amino acids long. CDR3 DNA sequence: TGTGCCAGCAGAACTCCGGGACAGGGAAATAACTATGGCTACACCTTC. It yields the protein CASRTPGQGNNYGYTF. Complete variable domain (other parts from reference TRBV5-6 and TRBJ1-2): DAGVTQSPTHLIKTRGQQVTLRCSPKSGHDTVSWYQQALGQGPQFIFQYYEEEERQRGNFPDRFSGHQFPNYSSELNVNALLLGDSALYLCASRTPGQGNNYGYTFGSGTRLTVV.

The J gene is TRBJ1-1, the V gene TRBV2, with 8 bases that match TRBD1. V lost 4 bases to trimming and J lost 0 bases; unmatched junction nucleotides: 4. CDR3 size: 15 residues. Germline loops: CDR1 SNHLY, CDR2 FYNNEI. This CDR3 reads CASSGTGSMNTEAFF. The CDR3 nucleotides are TGTGCCAGCAGTGGGACAGGGTCCATGAACACTGAAGCTTTCTTT.

The V call is TRBV6-5, the J call TRBJ2-3; 8 bases are shared with TRBD2. The CDR3 totals 12 residues. V gave up 7 bases and J gave up 14 bases; unmatched junction bases: 11. Germline CDR1 MNHEY, CDR2 SVGAGI. The CDR3 DNA is TGTGCCAGCAAAGGAGTGGGACTAGGACTGTATTTT. This sequence encodes CASKGVGLGLYF.

There are a few counts of this clone. The sample carries other DNA sequences with the same CDR3. The chain is built from TRBV10-3 and TRBJ1-1, with a weak D call TRBD1 (6 bases). The CDR3 length is 14 residues. Per the germline V gene, CDR1 is ENHRY and CDR2 is SYGVKD. V lost 6 bases, J lost 1 base, and 12 bases lay in between. The chain's CDR3 is CAIRTTGPNTEAFF. CDR3 DNA sequence: TGTGCCATCAGAACGACAGGACCGAACACTGAAGCTTTCTTT.

The CDR3 sequence: CASSERGLAGPRDTGELFF. The CDR3 DNA reads as TGTGCCAGCAGTGAAAGGGGACTAGCGGGTCCAAGGGACACCGGGGAGCTGTTTTTT. The chain uses TRBV2 and TRBJ2-2, with TRBD2 matching over 12 bases. The V and J ends lost 2 bases and 3 bases, in that order; junction bases with no gene match: 10. The CDR3 runs to 19 residues. Germline V gives CDR1 SNHLY, CDR2 FYNNEI.

This chain connects TRBV9 to TRBJ2-7; D gene uncertain. The V and J ends lost 2 bases and 2 bases respectively, with 11 bases between them. Germline values: CDR1 SGDLS, CDR2 YYNGEE. This CDR3 comprises 14 residues. The CDR3 sequence: CASSVASGPYEQYF. The CDR3 DNA sequence: TGTGCCAGCAGCGTCGCCTCTGGGCCCTACGAGCAGTACTTC.

The V gene is TRBV27, the J gene TRBJ2-1; 9 bases are a match to TRBD1. Germline-derived CDR1 and CDR2 are MNHEY and SMNVEV (reference sequence). The V segment lost 8 bases and the J segment 7 bases; nucleotides outside the gene matches: 6. There are 13 residues in the CDR3. CDR3 residues: CASWGQGRNEQFF. CDR3 bases: TGTGCCAGCTGGGGACAGGGTAGGAATGAGCAGTTCTTC.

This clone was picked up one time. The chain combines TRBV5-1 with TRBJ1-1, with D unclear. This CDR3 is 16 amino acids long. V lost 4 bases and J 4 bases, leaving 20 bases between the germline ends. CDR1 is SGHRS, CDR2 YFSETQ, per germline. CDR3 residues: CASSVGSYLSGTEAFF. The CDR3 bases are TGCGCCAGCAGCGTGGGCTCTTACCTCTCGGGCACTGAAGCTTTCTTT. The full variable domain, rest sourced from reference TRBV5-1 and TRBJ1-1, is KAGVTQTPRYLIKTRGQQVTLSCSPISGHRSVSWYQQTPGQGLQFLFEYFSETQRNKGNFPGRFSGRQFSNSRSEMNVSTLELGDSALYLCASSVGSYLSGTEAFFGQGTRLTVV.

The chain couples TRBV20-1 to TRBJ2-7, with no clear D. The germline CDR1 and CDR2 sequences are DFQATT and SNEGSKA (reference sequence). Trimming took off 3 bases at V and 7 bases at J, with 10 bases between the two ends. The CDR3 consists of 11 residues. The CDR3 DNA follows: TGCAGTGCTAGGTTGAGGAGAGAGCAGTACTTC. As protein: CSARLRREQYF.

The gene calls are TRBV5-1 and TRBJ2-3; tentatively, D is TRBD2 (6 bases). CDR1 SGHRS and CDR2 YFSETQ come from the germline V gene. This CDR3 has 14 residues. The ends were cut back, 0 bases at V and 2 bases at J, with 7 bases in the middle. CDR3 amino acids: CASSLGEVTDTQYF. CDR3 DNA sequence: TGCGCCAGCAGCTTGGGGGAGGTCACAGATACGCAGTATTTT.

This clone showed up just a few times. The genes are TRBV4-2 and TRBJ1-1; perhaps TRBD1 as D (5 bases). Trimming removed 4 bases at V and 4 bases at J, with 19 bases between. This CDR3 contains 16 residues. Per the germline V gene, CDR1 is LGHNA and CDR2 is YNFKEQ. This CDR3 is CASSLNPGPGGTEAFF. The CDR3 DNA sequence: TGTGCCAGCAGCCTTAATCCGGGCCCGGGGGGCACTGAAGCTTTCTTT.